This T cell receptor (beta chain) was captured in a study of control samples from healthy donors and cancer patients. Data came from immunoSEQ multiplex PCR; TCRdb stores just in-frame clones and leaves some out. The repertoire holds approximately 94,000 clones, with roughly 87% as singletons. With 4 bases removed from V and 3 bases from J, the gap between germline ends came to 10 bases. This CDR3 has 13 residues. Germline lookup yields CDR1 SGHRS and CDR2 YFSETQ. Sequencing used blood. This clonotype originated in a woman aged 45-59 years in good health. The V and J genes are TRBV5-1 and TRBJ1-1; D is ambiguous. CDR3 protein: CASSPSVDTEAFF. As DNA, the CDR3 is TGCGCCAGCAGCCCTAGTGTGGACACTGAAGCTTTCTTT.